Below, 23 T cell receptor beta chains from the same sample are listed, as sequenced in a study of PD-L1 blockade in urothelial cancer. Regarding time point: pretreatment peripheral blood. Some clones are missing from TCRdb's copy, which holds only in-frame ones; the method was immunoSEQ multiplex PCR. The repertoire includes tens of thousands of clones, 84% of them detected once, and around 2% sits in the top ten. This sample comprised PBMCs, obtained around atezolizumab (anti-PD-L1) treatment. The receptors originated from a man in his 60s with urothelial cancer.

The rearrangement joins TRBV11-2 to TRBJ2-5; 10 bases fit TRBD2. V lost 1 base to trimming and J lost 2 bases; unmatched junction nucleotides: 7. CDR1 is SGHAT and CDR2 is FQNNGV in the germline V gene. This CDR3 has 17 amino acids. The CDR3 sequence is CASSLVSVAGGQETQYF. Written as DNA, the CDR3 is TGTGCCAGCAGCTTAGTGTCGGTAGCGGGGGGACAAGAGACCCAGTACTTC.

This clone has a single count. The V gene is TRBV18, the J gene TRBJ1-5; weak D call: TRBD1 (5 bases). V was trimmed by 5 bases and J by 0 bases, leaving 14 bases between them. The CDR3 covers 16 residues. Germline V gene sequence: CDR1 KGHSH, CDR2 LQKENI. CDR3 nucleotide sequence: TGTGCCAGCTCATCACTTGACAGCCCTAGCAATCAGCCCCAGCATTTT. This gives the protein CASSSLDSPSNQPQHF.

The chain links TRBV27 to TRBJ2-6, with TRBD1 matching 10 bases. The germline CDR1 and CDR2 sequences are MNHEY and SMNVEV (reference sequence). The trim removed 5 bases at V and 8 bases at J, leaving 6 bases unmatched. CDR3 length equals 15 residues. CDR3 sequence reads: CASSPRQGASNVLTF. CDR3 coding DNA: TGTGCCAGCAGTCCCCGACAGGGGGCGTCCAACGTCCTGACTTTC. The full variable domain, with the rest looked up from reference TRBV27 and TRBJ2-6, is EAQVTQNPRYLITVTGKKLTVTCSQNMNHEYMSWYRQDPGLGLRQIYYSMNVEVTDKGDVPEGYKVSRKEKRNFPLILESPSPNQTSLYFCASSPRQGASNVLTFGAGSRLTVL.

A note on this clone: The junction departs from the called germline gene at one end, perhaps through a read error. The chain links TRBV4-3 to TRBJ1-3; D ambiguous. CDR3 size: 16 residues. CDR1 is LGHNA and CDR2 is YSLEER in the germline V gene. CDR3 sequence: CAGSQGSGGSGNTIYF. Here the CDR3 DNA reads TGCGCCGGCAGCCAAGGCTCGGGTGGGTCCGGAAACACCATATATTTT.

The chain has TRBV7-9 and TRBJ1-2; 8 nucleotides align to TRBD1. Germline loops: CDR1 SEHNR, CDR2 FQNEAQ (reference sequence). The J segment lost 3 bases and the V segment lost 5 bases, leaving 2 bases of the junction unmatched. CDR3 length equals 13 residues. CDR3 coding DNA: TGTGCCAGCAGCCCGACAGGGGACTATGGCTACACCTTC. As protein: CASSPTGDYGYTF.

This rearrangement joins TRBV2 to TRBJ2-4; 7 bases match TRBD1. Germline V gene sequence: CDR1 SNHLY, CDR2 FYNNEI. Losses at the gene ends were 5 bases for V and 5 bases for J; bases not matched to a gene: 3. The CDR3 is 13 amino acids. The CDR3 spells CASSTGQENIQYF. CDR3 DNA sequence: TGTGCCAGCAGTACTGGACAGGAAAACATTCAGTACTTC.

This chain joins TRBV6-1 and TRBJ1-1; 10 bases are shared with TRBD1. Trimming removed 4 bases from V and 5 bases from J; junction bases left unmatched: 4. The germline CDR1 and CDR2 sequences are MNHNS and SASEGT. The CDR3 covers 14 residues. CDR3 coding DNA: TGTGCCAGCAGTGGGGGACAGGGGAGGACTGAAGCTTTCTTT. Its translation: CASSGGQGRTEAFF.

The CDR3 reads CASSLGNGRGAESYEQYF. DNA for the CDR3: TGTGCCAGCAGCTTAGGAAACGGCCGGGGGGCGGAATCCTACGAGCAGTACTTC. The rearrangement uses TRBV11-3 and TRBJ2-7; D is possibly TRBD2 (7 bases). Germline lookup yields CDR1 SGHNT and CDR2 YENEEA. V was trimmed by 1 base and J by 1 base, leaving 20 bases between them. This CDR3 region has 18 residues. The variable domain in full, with the rest retrieved from reference TRBV11-3 and TRBJ2-7, is EAGVVQSPRYKIIEKKQPVAFWCNPISGHNTLYWYLQNLGQGPELLIRYENEEAVDDSQLPKDRFSAERLKGVDSTLKIQPAELGDSAVYLCASSLGNGRGAESYEQYFGPGTRLTVT.

The V and J genes are TRBV27 and TRBJ1-2; maybe TRBD1 (5 bases). The CDR3 totals 13 residues. With 6 bases removed from V and 4 bases from J, the gap between germline ends came to 12 bases. Germline loops: CDR1 MNHEY, CDR2 SMNVEV (reference sequence). CDR3 nucleotides: TGTGCCAGCAGCCTAGGGGCCCCCTATGGCTACACCTTC. Translating gives CASSLGAPYGYTF.

CDR3 loop: CASSPGQGNQETQYF. For the CDR3, the DNA is TGTGCCAGTAGCCCCGGACAGGGGAACCAAGAGACCCAGTACTTC. The V and J genes are TRBV19 and TRBJ2-5; 9 nucleotides line up with TRBD1. This CDR3 is 15 amino acids long. Trimming cost V 6 bases and J 0 bases; bases outside gene matches: 5. The germline V gene has CDR1 LNHDA and CDR2 SQIVND (reference sequence).

This clone was counted once. J is TRBJ1-4 and V is TRBV2, with TRBD1 matching over 7 bases. The CDR3 covers 15 residues. Losses at the gene ends were 8 bases for V and 2 bases for J; bases not matched to a gene: 8. Germline V gene data show CDR1 as SNHLY and CDR2 as FYNNEI. The CDR3 nucleotides read TGTGCCAGCTTAACCGGACAGGTGACTAATGAAAAACTGTTTTTT. Protein: CASLTGQVTNEKLFF.

This clone showed up just a few times. The J gene is TRBJ2-7, the V gene TRBV10-3; D call uncertain. Trimming pared 3 bases from V and 5 bases from J, leaving 8 bases between. The CDR3 runs to 12 residues. Germline V CDR1 and CDR2: ENHRY, SYGVKD. CDR3 DNA: TGTGCCATCAGTGAAAGTAGCCACGAGCAGTACTTC. Translation gives CAISESSHEQYF.

This clone was detected only a few times. This chain links TRBV2 with TRBJ2-7, with D perhaps TRBD1 (5 bases). V gave up 3 bases and J gave up 7 bases, with 16 bases separating them. The CDR3 spans 14 residues. Germline assignment: CDR1 SNHLY and CDR2 FYNNEI. CDR3 residues: CASSDYPGLGEQYF. For the CDR3, the DNA is TGTGCCAGCAGTGATTATCCAGGGTTGGGGGAGCAGTACTTC.

V gene TRBV27 combines with J gene TRBJ1-2; D is uncertain. The CDR3 extends over 14 amino acids. Germline CDR1 reads MNHEY; CDR2 reads SMNVEV (reference sequence). Deletions cut 8 bases from V and 1 base from J, with 14 bases between. The CDR3, as DNA: TGTGCCAGCGGGTACCGACGGGGTAACTATGGCTACACCTTC. Its protein product is CASGYRRGNYGYTF.

This clone was counted only a few times. The gene calls are TRBV4-3 and TRBJ2-3, with D maybe TRBD1 (6 bases). Deletions cut 0 bases from V and 5 bases from J, with 24 bases between. Germline CDR1 and CDR2: LGHNA and YSLEER. The CDR3 sequence is 19 residues long. The CDR3 is CASSQEPRTAGAAGDTQYF. Written as DNA, the CDR3 is TGCGCCAGCAGCCAAGAACCCCGTACGGCAGGGGCTGCCGGAGATACGCAGTATTTT.

The chain has TRBV19 and TRBJ2-1, with 9 bases aligning to TRBD2. CDR3 length: 15 amino acids. The germline gives CDR1 LNHDA, CDR2 SQIVND (reference sequence). The ends lost 7 bases at V and 7 bases at J; junction bases unmatched: 11. CDR3 residues: CASNGGGAGRNEQFF. DNA of the CDR3: TGTGCCAGTAACGGCGGGGGGGCCGGCAGAAATGAGCAGTTCTTC.

The V call is TRBV4-1, the J call TRBJ1-3; the D gene is possibly TRBD1 (6 bases). CDR1 and CDR2 (germline): MGHRA, YSYEKL. The CDR3 has 19 residues. V was cut by 1 base and J by 3 bases, with 22 bases left in between. The CDR3 DNA is TGCGCCAGCAGCCAAGGGCTTGGGGAAAGGGACATCCGTGGAAACACCATATATTTT. This gives the protein CASSQGLGERDIRGNTIYF.

The V gene is TRBV6-6, the J gene TRBJ2-7; TRBD1 agrees at 9 bases. This CDR3 is 14 amino acids long. With V trimmed by 6 bases and J by 4 bases, 7 bases remained unmatched. Germline-derived CDR1 and CDR2 are MNHNY and SVGAGI (reference sequence). The CDR3 reads CASRPGTGFYEQYF. CDR3 in DNA: TGTGCCAGCAGACCCGGGACAGGGTTTTACGAGCAGTACTTC.

This chain connects TRBV7-9 to TRBJ1-1, with a possible D match to TRBD1 (5 bases). The CDR3 is made up of 15 amino acids. Germline values: CDR1 SEHNR, CDR2 FQNEAQ (reference sequence). V lost 5 bases and J 4 bases, leaving 17 bases between the germline ends. In DNA form, the CDR3 reads TGTGCCAGCAGCGGGTCCGGGGGGGTTGGCACTGAAGCTTTCTTT. As protein: CASSGSGGVGTEAFF.

The V and J genes are TRBV2 and TRBJ2-1; perhaps TRBD1 as D (5 bases). Trimming removed 4 bases at V and 5 bases at J, with 12 bases between. This CDR3 has 14 amino acids. Germline values: CDR1 SNHLY, CDR2 FYNNEI. Here the CDR3 reads CASSGAGFDNEQFF. The CDR3 nucleotides are TGTGCCAGCAGTGGGGCAGGGTTTGACAATGAGCAGTTCTTC.

The chain combines TRBV11-2 with TRBJ2-5; 13 bases are a match to TRBD2. The CDR3 runs to 16 residues. In germline, CDR1 is SGHAT, CDR2 FQNNGV. Trimming cost V 4 bases and J 4 bases; bases outside gene matches: 6. CDR3 in amino acids: CASSSGLAGVVETQYF. In DNA, the CDR3 is TGTGCCAGCAGCTCAGGACTAGCGGGAGTTGTAGAGACCCAGTACTTC.

The CDR3 loop reads CASNFRDRLNNSPLHF. CDR3 DNA: TGCGCCAGCAACTTCCGGGACAGATTAAATAATTCACCCCTCCACTTT. The chain carries TRBV10-1 and TRBJ1-6; 7 bases are shared with TRBD1. CDR3 length: 16 amino acids. Germline V gives CDR1 WNHNN, CDR2 SYGVQD (reference sequence). Trimming took 7 bases from V and 5 from J; bases not matched to a gene: 11.

This clone came up once. V is TRBV7-9 and J is TRBJ1-2; tentatively, D is TRBD1 (6 bases). The V gene's germline CDR1 is SEHNR and CDR2 FQNEAQ (reference sequence). The CDR3 is 17 amino acids. The V gene lost 8 bases and the J gene lost 2 bases, with 24 bases spanning the gap. The CDR3 loop is CASVGTGILRINYGYTF. In nucleotides, the CDR3 is TGTGCCAGCGTCGGTACAGGGATACTAAGGATCAACTATGGCTACACCTTC.